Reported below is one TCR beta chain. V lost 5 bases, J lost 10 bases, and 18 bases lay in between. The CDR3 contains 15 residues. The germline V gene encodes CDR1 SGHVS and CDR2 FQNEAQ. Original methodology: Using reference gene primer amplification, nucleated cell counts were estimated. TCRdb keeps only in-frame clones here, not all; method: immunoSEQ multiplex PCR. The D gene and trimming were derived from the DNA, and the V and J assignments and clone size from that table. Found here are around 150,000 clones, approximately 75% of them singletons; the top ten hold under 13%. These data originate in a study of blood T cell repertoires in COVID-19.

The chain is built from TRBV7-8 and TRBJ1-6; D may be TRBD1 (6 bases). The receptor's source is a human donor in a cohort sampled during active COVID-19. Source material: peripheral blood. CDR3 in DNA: TGTGCCAGCAGCAAAACGGACCTTACAGGGTCACCCCTCCACTTT. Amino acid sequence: CASSKTDLTGSPLHF.